The 10 T cell receptor beta chains presented below share a single source sample, sequenced in a study of T-cell memory formation after mild COVID-19. TCRdb ran MiXCR on the 5' RACE reads and lists one entry per CDR3 protein. In the table there are around 530,000 distinct CDR3 sequences, less than 25% of which are singletons. The material sequenced was PBMCs or a T cell subset sorted from them (not recorded which). The receptors stem from an adult woman who had mild COVID-19 (a few samples of this study predate the infection). Cell type and time point are not known.

This clonotype turned up a few times. The V gene is TRBV15, the J gene TRBJ2-5; 9 nucleotides match TRBD1. The CDR3 is 17 amino acids. V shed 1 base, J shed 3 bases, and the junction held 9 bases outside the gene matches. Germline CDR1 is LNHNV and CDR2 is YYDKDF (reference sequence). The CDR3 protein is CATSRVIQGAVEETQYF. For the CDR3, the DNA is TGTGCCACCAGCAGAGTCATACAGGGGGCGGTTGAAGAGACCCAGTACTTC.

This clonotype was counted only a few times. The rearrangement links TRBV20-1 to TRBJ1-1, with D tentatively TRBD1 (5 bases). This CDR3 is built from 11 residues. Trimming removed 3 bases from V and 8 bases from J, with 10 bases in between. Germline V gene lookup returns CDR1 DFQATT and CDR2 SNEGSKA (reference sequence). CDR3 nucleotides: TGCAGTGCTAGGACAGCTGCGGAAGCTTTCTTT. Translation gives CSARTAAEAFF.

This clonotype has just a few counts. The chain links TRBV6-5 to TRBJ2-1, with TRBD2 matching over 8 bases. The CDR3 runs to 16 residues. In germline, CDR1 is MNHEY, CDR2 SVGAGI. V lost 0 bases to trimming and J lost 3 bases; unmatched junction nucleotides: 4. CDR3 sequence (DNA): TGTGCCAGCAGTTACTCGGGTAGCGGGATCTACAATGAGCAGTTCTTC. Its protein is CASSYSGSGIYNEQFF.

The chain joins TRBV25-1 to TRBJ2-3, with D maybe TRBD1 (7 bases). V dropped 0 bases and J dropped 6 bases, with 16 bases sitting between them. Looked up from germline, CDR1 is MGHDK and CDR2 is SYGVNS. This CDR3 comprises 16 residues. The CDR3 DNA reads as TGTGCCAGCAGTGAATACGTCCAGGGGGGCGCTGATACGCAGTATTTT. This sequence encodes CASSEYVQGGADTQYF. Full variable domain (outside the CDR3, taken from reference TRBV25-1 and TRBJ2-3): EADIYQTPRYLVIGTGKKITLECSQTMGHDKMYWYQQDPGMELHLIHYSYGVNSTEKGDLSSESTVSRIRTEHFPLTLESARPSHTSQYLCASSEYVQGGADTQYFGPGTRLTVL.

This clonotype was seen only once. V usage is TRBV15 and J usage is TRBJ1-1; no firm D call. The CDR3 length is 17 residues. V lost 4 bases, J lost 7 bases, and 25 bases lay in between. In germline, CDR1 is LNHNV, CDR2 YYDKDF (reference sequence). The CDR3 is CATSIPWSSPRRGEAFF. In DNA form, the CDR3 reads TGTGCCACCAGCATCCCCTGGTCAAGTCCTCGGCGGGGTGAAGCTTTCTTT.

This clonotype appeared many times. The chain joins TRBV7-8 to TRBJ2-2, with D possibly TRBD1 on 6 matching bases. The CDR3 is made up of 14 amino acids. Germline CDR1 SGHVS, CDR2 FQNEAQ. V lost 5 bases and J 1 base, leaving 8 bases between the germline ends. The DNA of the CDR3 is TGTGCCAGCAGCCCGGACAGGAACACCGGGGAGCTGTTTTTT. Residues: CASSPDRNTGELFF. The full variable domain, its missing parts supplied by reference TRBV7-8 and TRBJ2-2, is GAGVSQSPRYKVAKRGQDVALRCDPISGHVSLFWYQQALGQGPEFLTYFQNEAQLDKSGLPSDRFFAERPEGSVSTLKIQRTQQEDSAVYLCASSPDRNTGELFFGEGSRLTVL.

The V and J genes are TRBV27 and TRBJ2-7, with D possibly matching TRBD1 (6 bases). Germline V gives CDR1 MNHEY, CDR2 SMNVEV (reference sequence). Between the trimmed V and J ends, which lost 7 bases and 0 bases, there was a span of 10 bases. The CDR3 loop spans 13 amino acids. The DNA for the CDR3 is TGTGCCAGCAAACCGGGACACTCCTACGAGCAGTACTTC. Amino acids: CASKPGHSYEQYF.

This clonotype was found a few times. The chain has TRBV7-9 and TRBJ2-6; 11 positions agree with TRBD1. The CDR3 contains 18 residues. Trimming at V came to 4 bases and at J to 0 bases, leaving 5 bases not matched to a gene. Germline CDR1 SEHNR, CDR2 FQNEAQ (reference sequence). CDR3 DNA: TGTGCCAGCAGCTCTCCGGGACAGGGGGGCTCTGGGGCCAACGTCCTGACTTTC. This encodes CASSSPGQGGSGANVLTF.

Only a few counts were recorded for this clonotype. The rearrangement uses TRBV4-3 and TRBJ2-6; D not certain. V was shortened by 4 bases and J by 0 bases, with 13 bases between the two germline ends. This CDR3 contains 17 residues. The germline V gene encodes CDR1 LGHNA and CDR2 YSLEER. The CDR3 is CASSPGAWSSGANVLTF. CDR3 nucleotide sequence: TGCGCCAGCAGCCCTGGTGCTTGGAGCTCTGGGGCCAACGTCCTGACTTTC.

The gene calls are TRBV5-4 and TRBJ2-3; 11 bases fit TRBD2. The CDR3 length is 17 residues. J was trimmed by 5 bases and V by 0 bases; bases with no gene match: 8. Germline V gene data show CDR1 as SGHNT and CDR2 as YYREEE (reference sequence). Written as DNA, the CDR3 is TGTGCCAGCAGCTTGGAAACTAGCGGGAGCCCCGGAGATACGCAGTATTTT. Amino acids: CASSLETSGSPGDTQYF.